These T cell receptor beta chains were read from a single sample in a study of patients and donors after allogeneic stem cell transplantation. TCRdb analysed the RT-PCR reads with MiXCR anew, one entry per CDR3 protein. The repertoire holds about 16,000 distinct CDR3 sequences, with 27% as singletons. The sample was blood, either unsorted or a sorted T cell fraction (not recorded which). All receptors come from a human donor who was either an allogeneic HSCT recipient or a stem cell or donor lymphocyte infusion donor (not recorded which). It is not recorded whose cells these are; they may come from a transplant donor. The CDR3 runs from the conserved cysteine through the conserved F or W. The D gene is left open where the match is weak. The listing skips clone size in some rows; elsewhere it reads once, few, many or a size class.

v_gene: TRBV5-5; d_gene: NA; len: 14; abundance: few; j_gene: TRBJ1-3; CDR3nt: TGTGCCAGCAGCCCTCAGAACTTCGGAAACACCATATATTTT; CDR3aa: CASSPQNFGNTIYF
v_gene: TRBV10-3; d_gene: TRBD1; len: 15; abundance: many; j_gene: TRBJ1-1; CDR3nt: TGTGCCATCAGTGAAAATAACAGGGGGGCCCTTGAAGCTTTCTTT; CDR3aa: CAISENNRGALEAFF
v_gene: TRBV5-4; d_gene: NA; len: 14; abundance: few; j_gene: TRBJ1-4; CDR3nt: TGTGCCAGCAGCCGTGGGGGAGTACTCGAAAAACTGTTTTTT; CDR3aa: CASSRGGVLEKLFF
v_gene: TRBV18; d_gene: NA; len: 14; abundance: NA; j_gene: TRBJ1-1; CDR3nt: TGTGCCAGCTCACCACCCGCGGTCCTCACTGAAGCTTTCTTT; CDR3aa: CASSPPAVLTEAFF
v_gene: TRBV9; d_gene: NA; len: 14; abundance: NA; j_gene: TRBJ1-3; CDR3nt: TGTGCCAGCAGCGTAGGCCTTATTGGAAACACCATATATTTT; CDR3aa: CASSVGLIGNTIYF
v_gene: TRBV5-1; d_gene: NA; len: 12; abundance: NA; j_gene: TRBJ2-2; CDR3nt: TGCGCCAGCAGTTTGAACACCGGGGAGCTGTTTTTT; CDR3aa: CASSLNTGELFF
v_gene: TRBV4-1; d_gene: NA; len: 14; abundance: few; j_gene: TRBJ1-2; CDR3nt: TGCGCCAGCAGCCAAAAGGCCTCACTCTATGGCTACACCTTC; CDR3aa: CASSQKASLYGYTF
v_gene: TRBV7-9; d_gene: NA; len: 12; abundance: NA; j_gene: TRBJ1-1; CDR3nt: TGTGCCAGCAGCTTATCTTGGGGTGAAGCTTTCTTT; CDR3aa: CASSLSWGEAFF
v_gene: TRBV6-5; d_gene: TRBD2; len: 21; abundance: NA; j_gene: TRBJ2-2; CDR3nt: TGTGCCAGCAGTTACGAGAGGGGACTAGATGTGCCCAGAGCGAACACCGGGGAGCTGTTTTTT; CDR3aa: CASSYERGLDVPRANTGELFF
v_gene: TRBV7-6; d_gene: NA; len: 16; abundance: NA; j_gene: TRBJ1-3; CDR3nt: TGTGCCAGCGGCTTAGGGGGACTGACAGCCGGAAACACCATATATTTT; CDR3aa: CASGLGGLTAGNTIYF
v_gene: TRBV7-9; d_gene: TRBD1; len: 16; abundance: few; j_gene: TRBJ1-1; CDR3nt: TGTGCCAGCAGCTCCCCGGGACAGGGAAAAGGGACTGAAGCTTTCTTT; CDR3aa: CASSSPGQGKGTEAFF
v_gene: TRBV7-6; d_gene: NA; len: 13; abundance: NA; j_gene: TRBJ1-3; CDR3nt: TGTGCCAGCAGCTTGAACTCTGGAAACACCATATATTTT; CDR3aa: CASSLNSGNTIYF
v_gene: TRBV5-1; d_gene: TRBD2; len: 16; abundance: once; j_gene: TRBJ2-3; CDR3nt: TGCGCCAGCAGCTTGGGACTAGCGGGGGAGGTAGATACGCAGTATTTT; CDR3aa: CASSLGLAGEVDTQYF
v_gene: TRBV18; d_gene: NA; len: 14; abundance: NA; j_gene: TRBJ1-1; CDR3nt: TGTGCCAGCTCAGAACAGGGTGGGAGGACTGAAGCTTTCTTT; CDR3aa: CASSEQGGRTEAFF
v_gene: TRBV4-1; d_gene: NA; len: 14; abundance: few; j_gene: TRBJ1-4; CDR3nt: TGCGCCAGCAGCCAAATTGACTGGGGGACCACCTTTTTTTTT; CDR3aa: CASSQIDWGTTFFF
v_gene: TRBV10-3; d_gene: NA; len: 13; abundance: NA; j_gene: TRBJ2-3; CDR3nt: TGTGCCATCAGTGGGGCAGCAACAGATACGCAGTATTTT; CDR3aa: CAISGAATDTQYF
v_gene: TRBV20-1; d_gene: NA; len: 14; abundance: medium-sized; j_gene: TRBJ1-1; CDR3nt: TGCAGTGCTAGTTGGGGGGCTCGGAACACTGAAGCTTTCTTT; CDR3aa: CSASWGARNTEAFF
v_gene: TRBV7-9; d_gene: NA; len: 13; abundance: few; j_gene: TRBJ1-1; CDR3nt: TGTGCCAGCAGCTTAAAGGGGAGAACTGAAGCTTTCTTT; CDR3aa: CASSLKGRTEAFF
v_gene: TRBV5-1; d_gene: NA; len: 13; abundance: many; j_gene: TRBJ1-6; CDR3nt: TGCGCCAGCAGCGATACTCCCCCATCACCCCTCCACTTT; CDR3aa: CASSDTPPSPLHF
v_gene: TRBV10-3; d_gene: NA; len: 15; abundance: NA; j_gene: TRBJ2-3; CDR3nt: TGTGCCATCAGTGAGCTCCGGACTAAGGCAGATACGCAGTATTTT; CDR3aa: CAISELRTKADTQYF
v_gene: TRBV20-1; d_gene: TRBD1; len: 13; abundance: NA; j_gene: TRBJ1-2; CDR3nt: TGCAGTGCTAGAGACAGGGGGAGGGGTGGCTACACCTTC; CDR3aa: CSARDRGRGGYTF
v_gene: TRBV29-1; d_gene: TRBD1; len: 14; abundance: medium-sized; j_gene: TRBJ1-1; CDR3nt: TGCAGCGTTGAACGGGACAGGGAGAACACTGAAGCTTTCTTT; CDR3aa: CSVERDRENTEAFF
v_gene: TRBV4-3; d_gene: NA; len: 15; abundance: NA; j_gene: TRBJ2-1; CDR3nt: TGCGCCAGCAGCCAAGTTCCTAGCGCGGGGCATGAGCAGTTCTTC; CDR3aa: CASSQVPSAGHEQFF
v_gene: TRBV15; d_gene: TRBD1; len: 14; abundance: NA; j_gene: TRBJ1-1; CDR3nt: TGTGCCACCAGCAGAGATGTAATAGGGGGCGTAGCTTTCTTT; CDR3aa: CATSRDVIGGVAFF
v_gene: TRBV21-1; d_gene: NA; len: 15; abundance: few; j_gene: TRBJ1-3; CDR3nt: TGTGCCAGCGGGGGCACGGGCCTCTCTGGAAACACCATATATTTT; CDR3aa: CASGGTGLSGNTIYF
v_gene: TRBV5-1; d_gene: NA; len: 13; abundance: few; j_gene: TRBJ1-3; CDR3nt: TGCGCCAGCAGCCCAACCTCCCTAAACACCATATATTTT; CDR3aa: CASSPTSLNTIYF
v_gene: TRBV4-1; d_gene: NA; len: 16; abundance: few; j_gene: TRBJ1-5; CDR3nt: TGCGCCAGCAGCCATAAAATCGTACACTGGAGTCAGCCCCAGCATTTT; CDR3aa: CASSHKIVHWSQPQHF
v_gene: TRBV3-1; d_gene: TRBD1; len: 12; abundance: few; j_gene: TRBJ1-5; CDR3nt: TGTGCCAGCAGCGACAGGGATCAGCCCCAGCATTTT; CDR3aa: CASSDRDQPQHF
v_gene: TRBV20-1; d_gene: NA; len: 12; abundance: few; j_gene: TRBJ1-1; CDR3nt: TGCAGTGCTAGAGATTGGAAAGAGGAAGCTTTCTTT; CDR3aa: CSARDWKEEAFF
v_gene: TRBV4-2; d_gene: NA; len: 14; abundance: many; j_gene: TRBJ1-2; CDR3nt: TGTGCCAGCAGCCAAGAACAGGGATCCTTTGGCTACACCTTC; CDR3aa: CASSQEQGSFGYTF
v_gene: TRBV28; d_gene: NA; len: 11; abundance: few; j_gene: TRBJ1-5; CDR3nt: TGTGCCAGCCACAGCAATCAGCCCCAGCATTTT; CDR3aa: CASHSNQPQHF
v_gene: TRBV4-2; d_gene: NA; len: 14; abundance: NA; j_gene: TRBJ1-4; CDR3nt: TGTGCCAGCAGCCAAGTCAGTGGGGCCGAAAAACTGTTTTTT; CDR3aa: CASSQVSGAEKLFF